This T cell receptor beta chain derives from a study of T cell responses to AZD1222 COVID-19 vaccine. The study, taken as a whole, reports: Every sample of the repertoires postdated the peak T cell response. Elevations in Spike-specific TCR breadth and depth followed administration of two AZD1222 doses. The donors showed a predominance of white British ancestry and of females, with possible underestimation of clonal diversity.

As concerns this clone: Its target is not known.

Repertoires were generated with immunoSEQ multiplex PCR, while TCRdb's copy carries only in-frame clones and drops some. The table has approximately 150,000 clones, approximately 89% seen once. Trimming pared 2 bases from V and 6 bases from J, leaving 9 bases between. The germline V gene has CDR1 SGHTA and CDR2 FQGTGA. The CDR3 has 13 residues. The chain couples TRBV7-3 to TRBJ2-3; no reliable D call. This sequence was found in an adult who received the AZD1222 COVID-19 vaccine. Source: peripheral blood, taken 28 days after the second AZD1222 dose. CDR3 DNA sequence: TGTGCCAGCAGCTTATCGTACGGGGATACGCAGTATTTT. Its translation is CASSLSYGDTQYF.